The clone carrying this T cell receptor beta chain was detected ten times or more. Its specificity is not known. The entry originates in a study of regulatory T cells in long-lasting Graves disease. Study-wide background: Patients newly diagnosed with Graves' had been on antithyroid drugs for under 3 months. General observations from the study: Persistent Graves' patients possessed reduced TCR diversity relative to recently diagnosed ones.

Time point in this sample: newly diagnosed GD, antithyroid drugs for less than 3 months. Construction of the TCR library relied on RNA isolated from PBMCs. Diagnosing Graves' disease relied on the American Thyroid Association guidelines. Combining iRepertoire HTBI primers with Arm-PCR of CDR3 regions, the authors built TCR beta libraries. How the authors handled the data: Identified segments across samples numbered under 80 TRBV and about 13 TRBJ. One entry per CDR3 protein, called by TCRdb with MiXCR from the multiplex PCR reads. The V and J calls were not made by the authors but by TCRdb's processing. The sample records roughly 420,000 distinct CDR3 sequences, about 14% being singletons. This specimen was peripheral blood mononuclear cells (PBMCs), taken at new diagnosis, from a patient treated with antithyroid drugs. The clonotype was recovered from a female donor with Graves disease.

DNA for the CDR3: TGTGCCAGCAGCTTACTTGGAGGGACTGGGGCCAACGTCCTGACTTTC. Translating it yields CASSLLGGTGANVLTF. The chain joins TRBV7-2 to TRBJ2-6; TRBD2 is a possible D gene (6 bases). The CDR3 is made up of 16 amino acids. CDR1 is SGHTA, CDR2 FQGNSA, per germline. The V end lost 2 bases, the J end lost 2 bases, and 10 bases lay between the germline ends.